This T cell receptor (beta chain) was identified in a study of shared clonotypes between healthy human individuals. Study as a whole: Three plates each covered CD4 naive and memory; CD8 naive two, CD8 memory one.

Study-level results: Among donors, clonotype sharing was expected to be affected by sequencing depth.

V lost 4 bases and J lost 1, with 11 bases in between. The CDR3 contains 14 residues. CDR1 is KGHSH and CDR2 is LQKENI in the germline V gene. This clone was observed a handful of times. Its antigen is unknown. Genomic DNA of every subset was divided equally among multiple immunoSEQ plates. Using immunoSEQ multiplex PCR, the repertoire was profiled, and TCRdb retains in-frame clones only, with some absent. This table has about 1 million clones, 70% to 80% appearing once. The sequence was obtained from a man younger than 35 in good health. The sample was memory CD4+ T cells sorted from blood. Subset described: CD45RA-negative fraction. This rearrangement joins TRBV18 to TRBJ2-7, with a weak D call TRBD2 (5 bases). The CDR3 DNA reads TGTGCCAGCTCACTCTCCCAGCGGTCCTACGAGCAGTACTTC. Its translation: CASSLSQRSYEQYF.